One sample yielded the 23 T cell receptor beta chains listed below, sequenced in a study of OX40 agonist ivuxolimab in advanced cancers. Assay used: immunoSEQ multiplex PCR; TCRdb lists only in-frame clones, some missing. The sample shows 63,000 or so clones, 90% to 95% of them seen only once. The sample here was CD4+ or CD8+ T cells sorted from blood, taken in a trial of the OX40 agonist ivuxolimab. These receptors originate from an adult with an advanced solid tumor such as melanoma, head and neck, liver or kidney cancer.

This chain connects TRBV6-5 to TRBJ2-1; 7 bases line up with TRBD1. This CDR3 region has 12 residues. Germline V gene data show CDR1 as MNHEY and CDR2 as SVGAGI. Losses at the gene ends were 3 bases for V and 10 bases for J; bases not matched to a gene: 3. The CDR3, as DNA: TGTGCCAGCAGTTATACGACAGGGGAGCAGTTCTTC. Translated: CASSYTTGEQFF.

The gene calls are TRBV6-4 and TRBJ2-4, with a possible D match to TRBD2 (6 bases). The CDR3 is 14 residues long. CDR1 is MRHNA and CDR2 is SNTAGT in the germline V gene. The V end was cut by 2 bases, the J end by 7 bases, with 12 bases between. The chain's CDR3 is CASSDGQEGNIQYF. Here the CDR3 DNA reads TGTGCCAGCAGTGACGGGCAGGAGGGGAACATTCAGTACTTC.

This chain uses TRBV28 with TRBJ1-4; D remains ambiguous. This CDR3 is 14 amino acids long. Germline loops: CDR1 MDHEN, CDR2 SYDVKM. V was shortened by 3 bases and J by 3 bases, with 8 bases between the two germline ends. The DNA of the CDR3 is TGTGCCAGCAGTTTGCAGAGCCCTAATGAAAAACTGTTTTTT. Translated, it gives CASSLQSPNEKLFF.

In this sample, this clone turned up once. In DNA, the CDR3 is TGTGCCAGCAGAGGACAGCGGGAGGGGAATGAGCAGTTCTTC. Translated: CASRGQREGNEQFF. J is TRBJ2-1 and V is TRBV27, with 10 bases identical to TRBD2. Unmatched junction bases numbered 6, after V lost 6 bases and J lost 7 bases. Germline values: CDR1 MNHEY, CDR2 SMNVEV (reference sequence). The length of the CDR3 is 14 residues.

The CDR3 reads CASSIGVNTEAFF. CDR3 DNA: TGTGCCAGTAGTATTGGGGTTAACACTGAAGCTTTCTTT. This rearrangement joins TRBV19 to TRBJ1-1; D unresolved. The CDR3 contains 13 residues. Trimming took off 3 bases at V and 2 bases at J, with 7 bases between the two ends. Germline V CDR1 and CDR2: LNHDA, SQIVND (reference sequence).

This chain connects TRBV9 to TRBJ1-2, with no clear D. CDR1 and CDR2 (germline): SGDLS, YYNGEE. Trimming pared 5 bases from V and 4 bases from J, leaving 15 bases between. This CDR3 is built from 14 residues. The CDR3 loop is CASRKGRPTYGYTF. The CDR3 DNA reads TGTGCCAGCAGGAAGGGAAGGCCCACCTATGGCTACACCTTC.

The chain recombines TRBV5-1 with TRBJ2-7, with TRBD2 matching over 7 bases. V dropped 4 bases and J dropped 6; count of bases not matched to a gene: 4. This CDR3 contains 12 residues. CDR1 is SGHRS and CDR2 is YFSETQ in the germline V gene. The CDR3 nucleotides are TGCGCCAGCAGCCAGGGAGGGGTCGAGCAGTACTTC. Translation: CASSQGGVEQYF.

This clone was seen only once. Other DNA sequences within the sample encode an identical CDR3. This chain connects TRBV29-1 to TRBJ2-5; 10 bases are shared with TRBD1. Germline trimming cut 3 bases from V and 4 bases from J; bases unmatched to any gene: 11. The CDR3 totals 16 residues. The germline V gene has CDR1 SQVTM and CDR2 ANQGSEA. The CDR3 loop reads CSVDTDRGFVGETQYF. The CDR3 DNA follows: TGCAGCGTTGACACGGACAGGGGGTTCGTCGGAGAGACCCAGTACTTC.

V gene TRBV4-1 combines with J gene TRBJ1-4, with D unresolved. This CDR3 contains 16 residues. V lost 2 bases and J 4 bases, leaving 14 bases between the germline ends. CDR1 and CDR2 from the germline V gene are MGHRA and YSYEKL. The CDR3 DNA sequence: TGCGCCAGCAGCCAAACCCTCGGGATGCTTAATGAAAAACTGTTTTTT. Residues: CASSQTLGMLNEKLFF.

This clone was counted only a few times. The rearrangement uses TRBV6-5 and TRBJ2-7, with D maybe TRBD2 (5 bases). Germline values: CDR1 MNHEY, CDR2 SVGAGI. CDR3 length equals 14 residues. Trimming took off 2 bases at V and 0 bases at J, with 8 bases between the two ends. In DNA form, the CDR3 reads TGTGCCAGCAGTTACCGGGGTTTCTCCTACGAGCAGTACTTC. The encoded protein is CASSYRGFSYEQYF.

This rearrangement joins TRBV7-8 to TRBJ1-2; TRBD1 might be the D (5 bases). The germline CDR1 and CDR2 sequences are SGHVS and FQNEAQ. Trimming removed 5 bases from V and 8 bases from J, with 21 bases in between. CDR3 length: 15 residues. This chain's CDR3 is CASSPRPGPVYGYTF. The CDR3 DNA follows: TGTGCCAGCAGCCCCCGCCCGGGGCCTGTCTACGGCTACACCTTC. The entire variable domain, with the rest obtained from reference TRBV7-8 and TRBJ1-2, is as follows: GAGVSQSPRYKVAKRGQDVALRCDPISGHVSLFWYQQALGQGPEFLTYFQNEAQLDKSGLPSDRFFAERPEGSVSTLKIQRTQQEDSAVYLCASSPRPGPVYGYTFGSGTRLTVV.

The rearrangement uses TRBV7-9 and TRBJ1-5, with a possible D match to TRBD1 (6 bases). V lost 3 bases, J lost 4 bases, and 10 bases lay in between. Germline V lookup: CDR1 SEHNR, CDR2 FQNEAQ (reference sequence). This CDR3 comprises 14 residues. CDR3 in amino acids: CASSFPDRNQPQHF. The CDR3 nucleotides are TGTGCCAGCAGCTTTCCGGACAGAAATCAGCCCCAGCATTTT.

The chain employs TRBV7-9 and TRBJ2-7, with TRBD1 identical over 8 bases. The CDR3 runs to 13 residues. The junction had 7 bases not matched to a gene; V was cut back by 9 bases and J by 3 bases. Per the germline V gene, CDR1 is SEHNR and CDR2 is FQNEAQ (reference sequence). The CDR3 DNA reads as TGTGCCAGTAGTCCTGGACAGGGCTACGAGCAGTACTTC. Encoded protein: CASSPGQGYEQYF.

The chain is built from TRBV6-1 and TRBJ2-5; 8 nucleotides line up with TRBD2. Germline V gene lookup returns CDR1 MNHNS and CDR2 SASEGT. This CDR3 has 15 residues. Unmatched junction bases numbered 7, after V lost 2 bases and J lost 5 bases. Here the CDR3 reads CASSEPGLGGETQYF. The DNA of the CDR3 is TGTGCCAGCAGTGAACCGGGACTAGGAGGGGAGACCCAGTACTTC.

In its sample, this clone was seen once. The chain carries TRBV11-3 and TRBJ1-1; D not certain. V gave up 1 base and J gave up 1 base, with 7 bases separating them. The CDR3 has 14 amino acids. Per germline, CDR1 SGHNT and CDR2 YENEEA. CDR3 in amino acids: CASSLGSQNTEAFF. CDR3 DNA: TGTGCCAGCAGCTTAGGGTCACAGAACACTGAAGCTTTCTTT.

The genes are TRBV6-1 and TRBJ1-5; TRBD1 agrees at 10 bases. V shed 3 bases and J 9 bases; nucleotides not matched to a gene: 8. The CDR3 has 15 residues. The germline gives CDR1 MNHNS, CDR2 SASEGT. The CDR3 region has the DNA TGTGCCAGCAGTGATGGAGGACAGGGGGACGGGCCCCAGCATTTT. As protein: CASSDGGQGDGPQHF.

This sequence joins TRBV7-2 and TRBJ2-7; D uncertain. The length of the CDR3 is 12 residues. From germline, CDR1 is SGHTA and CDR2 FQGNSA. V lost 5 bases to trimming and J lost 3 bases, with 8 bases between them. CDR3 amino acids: CASSPSGYEQYF. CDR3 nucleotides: TGTGCCAGCAGCCCATCCGGCTACGAGCAGTACTTC.

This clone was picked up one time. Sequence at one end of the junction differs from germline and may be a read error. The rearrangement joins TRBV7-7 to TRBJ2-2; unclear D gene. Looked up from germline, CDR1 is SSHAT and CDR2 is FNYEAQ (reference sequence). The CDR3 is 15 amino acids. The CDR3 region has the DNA TGTGCTAGCAGCCCCCTGGGGAACCTCACCGGGGAGCTGTTTTTT. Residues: CASSPLGNLTGELFF.

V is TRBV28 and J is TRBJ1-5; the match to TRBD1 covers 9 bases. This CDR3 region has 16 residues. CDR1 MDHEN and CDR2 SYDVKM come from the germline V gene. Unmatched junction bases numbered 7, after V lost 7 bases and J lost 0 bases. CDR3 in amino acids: CASKVTGGYSNQPQHF. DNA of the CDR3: TGTGCCAGCAAAGTGACAGGGGGGTATAGCAATCAGCCCCAGCATTTT.

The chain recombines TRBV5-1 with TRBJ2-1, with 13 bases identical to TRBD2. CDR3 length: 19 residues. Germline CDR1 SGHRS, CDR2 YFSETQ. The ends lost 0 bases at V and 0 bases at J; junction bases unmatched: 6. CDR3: CASSLGLAGGPSSYNEQFF. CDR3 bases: TGCGCCAGCAGCTTGGGACTAGCGGGGGGCCCAAGCTCCTACAATGAGCAGTTCTTC.

As DNA, the CDR3 is TGTGCCAGCAGCGAAGCCCCCCCGCTAGCGGGGGAAGAGACCCAGTACTTC. Residues: CASSEAPPLAGEETQYF. The chain employs TRBV13 and TRBJ2-5; 10 bases align to TRBD2. Germline values: CDR1 PRHDT, CDR2 FYEKMQ (reference sequence). The CDR3 is 17 residues long. Trimming removed 5 bases from V and 3 bases from J; junction bases left unmatched: 12.

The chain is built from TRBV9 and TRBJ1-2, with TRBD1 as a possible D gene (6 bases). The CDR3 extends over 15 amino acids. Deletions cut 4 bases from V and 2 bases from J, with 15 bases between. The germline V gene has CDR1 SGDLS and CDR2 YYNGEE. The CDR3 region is CASSPTGYSNYGYTF. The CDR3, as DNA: TGTGCCAGCAGCCCTACAGGGTACTCAAACTATGGCTACACCTTC.

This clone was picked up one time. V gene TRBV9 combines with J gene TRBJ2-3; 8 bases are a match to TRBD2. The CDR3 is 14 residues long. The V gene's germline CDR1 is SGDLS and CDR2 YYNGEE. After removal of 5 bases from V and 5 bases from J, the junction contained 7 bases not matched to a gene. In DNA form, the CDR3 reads TGTGCCAGCAGTGATAGCGGGATGGGAGATACGCAGTATTTT. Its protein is CASSDSGMGDTQYF.